Listed below are T cell receptor beta chains from one sample, sequenced in a study of T cell changes during pregnancy in multiple sclerosis. Libraries were prepared by immunoSEQ multiplex PCR; TCRdb keeps only in-frame clonotypes and omits some of them. This table has about 49,000 clones, roughly 90% appearing once. The sequencing used peripheral blood, collected after pregnancy. Every receptor here comes from a female donor in good health, enrolled as a control in a pregnancy study. Both conserved end residues are part of each CDR3. D genes are given only for firm matches. Clone size is not always given. Where it is, it says once, few, many or a class for expanded clones.

TRBV27,once,TRBJ1-5,TRBD1,CASSQRQGWGNQPQHF,TGTGCCAGCAGTCAGCGACAGGGTTGGGGCAATCAGCCCCAGCATTTT
TRBV30,-,TRBJ1-6,TRBD1,CAWISRQGGSPLHF,TGTGCCTGGATCAGTCGACAGGGCGGTTCACCCCTCCACTTT
TRBV27,-,TRBJ1-3,-,CASRQVSGNTIYF,TGTGCCAGCAGACAGGTCTCTGGAAACACCATATATTTT
TRBV29-1,-,TRBJ2-4,TRBD1,CSVRQGEGIQYF,TGCAGCGTTAGGCAGGGGGAAGGAATTCAGTACTTC
TRBV30,few,TRBJ1-1,-,CAWRGMNTEAFF,TGTGCCTGGAGGGGCATGAACACTGAAGCTTTCTTT
TRBV7-2,-,TRBJ2-1,TRBD2,CASLSRASGGAEGNEQFF,TGTGCCAGCTTATCACGGGCGAGCGGGGGGGCCGAGGGCAATGAGCAGTTCTTC
TRBV30,-,TRBJ2-5,-,CAWRGDRSQETQYF,TGTGCCTGGAGGGGTGACAGGAGCCAAGAGACCCAGTACTTC
TRBV18,-,TRBJ2-7,-,CASSPEGYEQYF,TGTGCCAGCTCACCAGAGGGTTACGAGCAGTACTTC
TRBV6-1,-,TRBJ1-1,-,CASSVLRVFMNTEAFF,TGTGCCAGCAGTGTTCTGAGGGTGTTTATGAACACTGAAGCTTTCTTT
TRBV27,-,TRBJ1-5,-,CASSFSNQPQHF,TGTGCCAGCAGTTTTAGTAATCAGCCCCAGCATTTT
TRBV7-9,-,TRBJ2-1,-,CASSFSGAEQFF,TGTGCCAGCAGCTTCAGTGGGGCGGAGCAGTTCTTC
TRBV7-3,-,TRBJ2-4,-,CASSLSGGKNIQYF,TGTGCCAGCAGCTTAAGCGGCGGGAAAAACATTCAGTACTTC
TRBV6-5,-,TRBJ2-7,TRBD1,CASSYMTGLSYEQYF,TGTGCCAGCAGTTACATGACAGGGTTATCCTACGAGCAGTACTTC
TRBV6-4,-,TRBJ2-2,TRBD1,CASSPYGKGQGDTGELFF,TGTGCCAGCAGTCCCTACGGAAAGGGACAGGGCGACACCGGGGAGCTGTTTTTT
TRBV6-1,-,TRBJ1-5,TRBD1,CASSATGQGNSAQHF,TGTGCCAGCAGTGCGACGGGACAGGGAAATTCAGCCCAGCATTTT
TRBV6-5,-,TRBJ2-7,-,CASSYSIPGESYEQYF,TGTGCCAGCAGTTACTCCATTCCGGGAGAGTCCTACGAGCAGTACTTC
TRBV27,-,TRBJ2-7,TRBD2,CASSPPRGGLAAYEQYF,TGTGCCAGCAGTCCACCGAGGGGCGGACTAGCGGCCTACGAGCAGTACTTC
TRBV6-5,few,TRBJ1-2,-,CASRRGGNYGYTF,TGTGCCAGCAGAAGGGGGGGTAACTATGGCTACACCTTC
TRBV12-5,-,TRBJ1-1,-,CASGPSGAEAFF,TGTGCTAGTGGCCCGAGCGGGGCTGAAGCTTTCTTT
TRBV18,-,TRBJ1-1,-,CASSPTSSNTEAFF,TGTGCCAGCTCACCAACTAGCAGTAACACTGAAGCTTTCTTT
TRBV7-2,-,TRBJ2-7,TRBD1,CASSLVGTEAYEQYF,TGTGCCAGCAGCTTAGTCGGGACAGAGGCCTACGAGCAGTACTTC
TRBV9,-,TRBJ1-2,-,CASSARVVRGSNGYTF,TGTGCCAGCAGCGCCCGAGTTGTCAGGGGCTCGAATGGCTACACCTTC
TRBV5-6,-,TRBJ2-7,TRBD2,CASSLPSGSPYF,TGTGCCAGCAGCTTGCCTAGCGGGAGCCCGTACTTC
TRBV7-2,-,TRBJ2-5,TRBD2,CASSLAAGGSETQYF,TGTGCCAGCAGCTTAGCGGCGGGAGGATCGGAGACCCAGTACTTC
TRBV7-8,-,TRBJ1-2,TRBD1,CASSSTGQGAGGYTF,TGTGCCAGCAGCTCGACTGGACAGGGGGCTGGTGGCTACACCTTC
TRBV25-1,-,TRBJ1-2,-,CASSQENGGYTF,TGTGCCAGCAGCCAGGAAAATGGAGGCTACACCTTC
TRBV27,-,TRBJ2-7,TRBD1,CASSHYGQDPEQYF,TGTGCCAGCAGCCATTACGGACAGGATCCCGAGCAGTACTTC
TRBV19,-,TRBJ1-5,-,CASSIATGFSNQPQHF,TGTGCCAGTAGTATAGCGACAGGATTTAGCAATCAGCCCCAGCATTTT
TRBV19,-,TRBJ2-7,TRBD2,CASSLWEGYEQYF,TGTGCCAGTAGTCTTTGGGAGGGTTACGAGCAGTACTTC
TRBV5-1,once,TRBJ2-7,-,CASSLDIAYEQYF,TGCGCCAGCAGCTTGGACATTGCTTACGAGCAGTACTTC
TRBV2,once,TRBJ2-7,TRBD1,CANPGQDYEQYF,TGTGCCAACCCCGGACAGGACTACGAGCAGTACTTC
TRBV4-2,once,TRBJ2-6,-,CASSQDWTAGSGANVLTF,TGTGCCAGCAGCCAAGATTGGACAGCTGGCTCTGGGGCCAACGTCCTGACTTTC
TRBV11-2,once,TRBJ1-1,-,CASSQGGTIINTEAFF,TGTGCCAGCAGTCAGGGAGGGACCATTATAAACACTGAAGCTTTCTTT
TRBV30,few,TRBJ1-4,-,CAWSVLGGEKLFF,TGTGCCTGGAGTGTACTGGGGGGTGAAAAACTGTTTTTT
TRBV9,-,TRBJ1-4,-,CASSGWGDEKLFF,TGTGCCAGCAGCGGCTGGGGGGATGAAAAACTGTTTTTT
TRBV12-5,-,TRBJ2-2,TRBD2,CASGLVFGSGTGELFF,TGTGCTAGTGGTTTGGTATTTGGTAGCGGGACCGGGGAGCTGTTTTTT
TRBV5-4,-,TRBJ2-2,-,CASSLRGSAANTGELFF,TGTGCCAGCAGCTTACGTGGTTCCGCAGCGAACACCGGGGAGCTGTTTTTT
TRBV25-1,-,TRBJ2-5,-,CASSARPGLSRETQYF,TGTGCCAGCAGTGCCCGCCCGGGACTGAGCCGTGAGACCCAGTACTTC
TRBV15,-,TRBJ2-3,TRBD2,CATSRPDGLAGGLTDTQYF,TGTGCCACCAGCAGGCCGGACGGACTAGCGGGGGGCCTCACAGATACGCAGTATTTT
TRBV6-1,-,TRBJ1-3,-,CASSEWQISGNTIYF,TGTGCCAGCAGTGAATGGCAGATCTCTGGAAACACCATATATTTT
TRBV28,few,TRBJ1-5,-,CASSSVHQPQHF,TGTGCCAGCAGTTCTGTTCATCAGCCCCAGCATTTT
TRBV7-6,-,TRBJ1-1,-,CASSFGGGMNTEAFF,TGTGCCAGCTCCTTTGGGGGGGGAATGAACACTGAAGCTTTCTTT
TRBV30,-,TRBJ1-1,-,CAWSVRPSGVVPEAFF,TGTGCCTGGAGTGTACGGCCCTCCGGGGTTGTCCCTGAAGCTTTCTTT
TRBV6-5,-,TRBJ1-1,TRBD1,CATSRRDSLNTEAFF,TGTGCCACCTCGCGGCGGGACAGTCTGAACACTGAAGCTTTCTTT
TRBV29-1,-,TRBJ2-3,TRBD2,CSVDRTSGVTDTQYF,TGCAGCGTCGACCGGACTAGCGGGGTAACAGATACGCAGTATTTT
TRBV27,-,TRBJ1-2,TRBD1,CASSLSADRTYGYTF,TGTGCCAGCAGTTTATCGGCGGACAGGACCTATGGCTACACCTTC
TRBV11-2,-,TRBJ2-3,TRBD2,CASSLRSRGRDVTDTQYF,TGTGCCAGCAGCTTAAGGAGTCGAGGGAGGGATGTCACAGATACGCAGTATTTT
TRBV2,-,TRBJ2-1,TRBD2,CASSYSGLAGVYNEQFF,TGTGCCAGCAGTTATAGTGGACTAGCGGGAGTCTACAATGAGCAGTTCTTC
TRBV5-1,-,TRBJ2-2,-,CASSLGLTGWDSRNTGELFF,TGCGCCAGCAGCTTGGGCTTGACCGGTTGGGACTCCCGCAACACCGGGGAGCTGTTTTTT